The 19 T cell receptor beta chains presented below share a single source sample, sequenced in a study of CD8 T cells in Susac syndrome (dated by TCRdb to the late 2010s). The library was made by the immunoSEQ multiplex PCR assay. RNA was extracted using the RNeasy kit, and about 0.45 to 1 microgram was reverse transcribed with random hexamers. Using fastp at Q25 and MiXCR, TCRdb reprocessed the public reads and kept productive beta chains. Every distinct CDR3 protein forms one entry, paired with its most common genes and DNA. Present in this sample are around 130,000 distinct CDR3 sequences, approximately 79% of which were seen just once. The ten largest clones capture 0.5% to 0.65% of the sample. Sequencing was performed on CD8+ T cells from PBMCs. These TCRs come from a human donor with multiple sclerosis.

This clonotype is a singleton in its sample. The rearrangement uses TRBV28 and TRBJ1-5; 11 bases agree with TRBD1. The CDR3 totals 16 residues. Per germline, CDR1 MDHEN and CDR2 SYDVKM. V shed 4 bases, J shed 5 bases, and the junction held 7 bases outside the gene matches. CDR3 residues: CASSSRTGGFYQPQHF. The CDR3 region has the DNA TGTGCCAGCAGTTCACGGACAGGGGGCTTTTATCAGCCCCAGCATTTT.

The chain uses TRBV7-9 and TRBJ2-3; D call uncertain. This CDR3 region has 15 residues. The germline CDR1 and CDR2 sequences are SEHNR and FQNEAQ (reference sequence). The V and J ends lost 3 bases and 1 base respectively, with 11 bases between them. The CDR3 nucleotides read TGTGCCAGCAGCTTCGAACGCTACCGCACAGATACGCAGTATTTT. Translating gives CASSFERYRTDTQYF.

This clonotype occurred once. The chain uses TRBV28 and TRBJ2-3; D is possibly TRBD1 (6 bases). CDR3 length equals 15 residues. Germline V lookup: CDR1 MDHEN, CDR2 SYDVKM. The V end lost 7 bases, the J end lost 0 bases, and 14 bases lay between the germline ends. CDR3 nucleotides: TGTGCCAGCACCGGGGACACAACTAGCACAGATACGCAGTATTTT. This gives the protein CASTGDTTSTDTQYF.

The V gene is TRBV6-1, the J gene TRBJ2-1, with TRBD1 matching 8 bases. This CDR3 is 14 amino acids long. Germline values: CDR1 MNHNS, CDR2 SASEGT. With V trimmed by 7 bases and J by 2 bases, 4 bases remained unmatched. The CDR3 region has the DNA TGTGCCAGCAACCAGGGGGCGGCCTACAATGAGCAGTTCTTC. Its protein is CASNQGAAYNEQFF.

The chain has TRBV12-3 or TRBV12-4 and TRBJ2-1; tentatively, D is TRBD2 (7 bases). This CDR3 has 15 residues. The V end was cut by 8 bases, the J end by 4 bases, with 18 bases between. The CDR3 nucleotides read TGTGCCAGCCGACCATCGGGGGGCGCGTACAATGAGCAGTTCTTC. Translation gives CASRPSGGAYNEQFF.

This chain connects TRBV19 to TRBJ1-2, with D uncertain. Trimming took 6 bases from V and 3 from J, leaving 5 bases between them. This CDR3 comprises 11 residues. In germline, CDR1 is LNHDA, CDR2 SQIVND (reference sequence). In DNA, the CDR3 is TGTGCCAGTAGGGTCGACTATGGCTACACCTTC. Its translation: CASRVDYGYTF.

Comments on this clonotype: A read error may produce the germline difference seen at one junction end. V usage is TRBV18 and J usage is TRBJ2-1; D possibly corresponds to TRBD1 (6 bases). CDR1 KGHSH and CDR2 LQKENI come from the germline V gene. The CDR3 runs 15 residues. In DNA form, the CDR3 reads TGTGCCAGCTCACCTTGGGACACCTCCTTCAATGAGCAGTTCTTC. This sequence encodes CASSPWDTSFNEQFF.

The chain links TRBV28 to TRBJ2-2; tentative D call: TRBD2 (6 bases). CDR1 is MDHEN, CDR2 SYDVKM, per germline. CDR3 length: 15 residues. Trimming removed 2 bases from V and 5 bases from J, with 12 bases in between. The CDR3 spells CASSLRDGGTGELFF. CDR3 sequence (DNA): TGTGCCAGCAGTTTAAGGGACGGAGGGACCGGGGAGCTGTTTTTT. The full variable domain, completed using reference TRBV28 and TRBJ2-2, is DVKVTQSSRYLVKRTGEKVFLECVQDMDHENMFWYRQDPGLGLRLIYFSYDVKMKEKGDIPEGYSVSREKKERFSLILESASTNQTSMYLCASSLRDGGTGELFFGEGSRLTVL.

This clonotype was observed a handful of times. J is TRBJ2-7 and V is TRBV7-2; possible D gene TRBD1, 6 bases. V lost 4 bases, J lost 4 bases, and 14 bases lay in between. This CDR3 has 14 residues. Germline loops: CDR1 SGHTA, CDR2 FQGNSA. The CDR3 coding sequence is TGTGCCAGCAGCTCTACAGGGAATAAGTACGAGCAGTACTTC. It translates to CASSSTGNKYEQYF.

This clonotype showed up just once. The chain couples TRBV6-2 or TRBV6-3 to TRBJ2-2; no firm D call. Germline CDR1 and CDR2: MNHEY and SVGEGT. There are 15 residues in the CDR3. Trimming took off 2 bases at V and 4 bases at J, with 11 bases between the two ends. The CDR3: CASSYPVDFTGELFF. In DNA, the CDR3 is TGTGCCAGCAGTTACCCCGTTGATTTCACCGGGGAGCTGTTTTTT.

The V call is TRBV9, the J call TRBJ2-5; 7 bases match TRBD1. Per germline, CDR1 SGDLS and CDR2 YYNGEE. V shed 4 bases and J 5 bases; nucleotides not matched to a gene: 11. This CDR3 is built from 15 residues. CDR3 coding DNA: TGTGCCAGCAGCCATCGATCAGGGGGAATGGAGACCCAGTACTTC. Its protein product is CASSHRSGGMETQYF. Full variable domain (missing parts from reference TRBV9 and TRBJ2-5): DSGVTQTPKHLITATGQRVTLRCSPRSGDLSVYWYQQSLDQGLQFLIQYYNGEERAKGNILERFSAQQFPDLHSELNLSSLELGDSALYFCASSHRSGGMETQYFGPGTRLLVL.

V usage is TRBV5-1 and J usage is TRBJ2-7, with D possibly being TRBD2 (6 bases). The CDR3 runs to 12 residues. V was clipped by 7 bases and J by 4 bases, with 12 bases between them. Germline CDR1 SGHRS, CDR2 YFSETQ. Here the CDR3 DNA reads TGCGCCAGCGGCACTAGCCCTTACGAGCAGTACTTC. Its protein product is CASGTSPYEQYF.

V is TRBV27 and J is TRBJ1-2; the D gene is possibly TRBD1 (6 bases). The V gene's germline CDR1 is MNHEY and CDR2 SMNVEV (reference sequence). Trimming removed 6 bases from V and 4 bases from J, with 12 bases in between. CDR3 length: 13 residues. The CDR3 bases are TGTGCCAGCAGGGCGGACAGATCCTATGGCTACACCTTC. Its protein product is CASRADRSYGYTF.

The chain has TRBV25-1 and TRBJ1-6; D call uncertain. CDR1 and CDR2 from the germline V gene are MGHDK and SYGVNS. V shed 1 base and J shed 6 bases, with 13 bases lying between them. This CDR3 contains 16 residues. CDR3: CASSESSAGANSPLHF. CDR3 bases: TGTGCCAGCAGTGAATCCTCTGCAGGAGCTAATTCACCCCTCCACTTT.

The V gene is TRBV12-3 or TRBV12-4, the J gene TRBJ2-1; TRBD1 is a possible D gene (5 bases). The CDR3 consists of 13 residues. The germline V and J ends were trimmed by 1 base and 4 bases, with 5 bases remaining between them. DNA of the CDR3: TGTGCCAGCAGTTTAGGACAGTACAATGAGCAGTTCTTC. Its protein is CASSLGQYNEQFF.

This clonotype was counted a few times. The chain couples TRBV6-1 to TRBJ1-1; tentatively, D is TRBD1 (6 bases). Trimming removed 10 bases from V and 1 base from J, with 10 bases in between. The germline gives CDR1 MNHNS, CDR2 SASEGT. CDR3 length: 12 residues. As DNA, the CDR3 is TGTGCCATACAGGGCAGGAACACTGAAGCTTTCTTT. Amino acid sequence: CAIQGRNTEAFF.

This clonotype was detected once. V gene TRBV9 combines with J gene TRBJ2-1, with 7 bases matching TRBD1. Germline V CDR1 and CDR2: SGDLS, YYNGEE. This CDR3 has 14 amino acids. After removal of 2 bases from V and 4 bases from J, the junction contained 3 bases not matched to a gene. The CDR3 DNA is TGTGCCAGCAGCGTCGGGACAGCGTACAATGAGCAGTTCTTC. Translation: CASSVGTAYNEQFF.

The table lists this clonotype with a count of one. Because the CDR3's place on the DNA is in doubt, the DNA is left out and the CDR3 is given as listed by TCRdb. The chain links TRBV12-5 to TRBJ1-4; TRBD1, the D gene given by the table, was not confirmed from the DNA. The V gene's germline CDR1 is LGHNT and CDR2 FRNRAP. The CDR3 is 15 residues long, counting both termini. The CDR3 loop is CASGFGPGSNEKLVF.

This sequence joins TRBV5-5 and TRBJ1-2; possibly TRBD1 for D (5 bases). The CDR3 loop spans 13 amino acids. The V gene lost 4 bases and the J gene lost 4 bases, with 11 bases spanning the gap. From germline, CDR1 is SGHKS and CDR2 YYEKEE (reference sequence). The DNA of the CDR3 is TGTGCCAGCAGCCCGACAGATTTCTATGGCTACACCTTC. This encodes CASSPTDFYGYTF.